The following is a T cell receptor (beta chain) sequence with its context. Its antigen is undetermined. TCRdb analysed the reads with MiXCR anew, one entry per CDR3 protein. The sample includes around 530,000 distinct CDR3 sequences, around 27% of them seen just once. The sample is drawn from a study of T cell repertoires in cytomegalovirus infection. Across the whole study: Public TCR beta signatures provided an indication of both CMV infection and a matching HLA type.

Study-wide results and caveats: Ex vivo responses were dominated by HLA-C-restricted CMV-specific TCR beta clonotypes.

CDR1 and CDR2 (germline): SNHLY, FYNNEI. The trim removed 4 bases at V and 0 bases at J, leaving 14 bases unmatched. CDR3 length: 19 amino acids. The rearrangement links TRBV2 to TRBJ2-4; 8 bases are a match to TRBD1. The source of this sequence is a human donor in good health (CMV status not recorded). Some clones in this sample may be carry-over from other donors' samples. The sample consisted of PBMCs. CDR3 nucleotides: TGTGCCAGCAGTGGAGTCACAGGGGGAAGATTTCTAGCCAAAAACATTCAGTACTTC. It is translated as CASSGVTGGRFLAKNIQYF.